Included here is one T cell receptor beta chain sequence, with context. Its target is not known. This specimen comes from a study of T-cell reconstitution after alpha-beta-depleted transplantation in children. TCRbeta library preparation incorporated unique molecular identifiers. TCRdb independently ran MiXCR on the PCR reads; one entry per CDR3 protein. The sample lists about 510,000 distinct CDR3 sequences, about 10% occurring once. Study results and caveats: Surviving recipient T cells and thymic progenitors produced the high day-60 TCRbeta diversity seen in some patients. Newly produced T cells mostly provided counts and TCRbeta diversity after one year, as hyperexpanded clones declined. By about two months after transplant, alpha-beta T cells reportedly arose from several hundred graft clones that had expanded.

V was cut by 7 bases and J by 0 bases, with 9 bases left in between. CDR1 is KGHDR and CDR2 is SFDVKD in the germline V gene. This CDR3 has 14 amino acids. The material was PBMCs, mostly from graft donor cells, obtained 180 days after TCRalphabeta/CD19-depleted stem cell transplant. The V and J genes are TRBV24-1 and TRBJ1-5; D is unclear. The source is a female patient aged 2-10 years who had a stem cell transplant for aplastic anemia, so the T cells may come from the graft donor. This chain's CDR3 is CATSPTPSNQPQHF. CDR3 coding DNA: TGTGCCACCAGCCCGACCCCTAGCAATCAGCCCCAGCATTTT.